This T cell receptor beta chain is from a study of neurological immune-mediated disorders. Notes on the study in general: While HTLV-1-associated myelopathy showed the greatest TCR clonal expansion, multiple sclerosis showed the least, falling below healthy controls. TCR-beta repertoires seemed private in all groups, with no expanded CDR3 amino acid sequences shared.

This clonotype was picked up many times. Its antigen is currently unknown. 2 million PBMCs stored at -80 C were the source of the unsorted libraries. CDR1 is SEHNR, CDR2 FQNEAQ, per germline (reference sequence). V was cut by 5 bases and J by 12 bases, with 20 bases left in between. The CDR3 extends over 14 amino acids. A 10-nucleotide random UMI tagged transcripts in template-switch 5'RACE cDNA synthesis. TCRdb recomputed calls from the 5' RACE reads with MiXCR, one row per CDR3 protein. The table has tens of thousands of distinct CDR3 sequences, 2.5% to 3% seen once; the top ten hold about 1%. This chain connects TRBV7-9 to TRBJ2-1; perhaps D is TRBD1 or TRBD2 (5 bases each). The origin of this receptor is a woman aged 30 to 39 with multiple sclerosis. The specimen sequenced was PBMCs. The CDR3 nucleotides read TGTGCCAGCAGCAGCCGGGACGCCGAACACGGGCAGTTCTTC. Protein sequence: CASSSRDAEHGQFF.